This T cell receptor (beta chain) was sequenced during a study of T cell responses to AZD1222 COVID-19 vaccine (dated by TCRdb to about 2021). With respect to the entire study: AZD1222 recipients whose second dose came at about 4 weeks and those whose second dose came at about 12 weeks were combined into one group, since spike-specific TCR depth and breadth did not differ between the two schedules. A total of under 250 trial participants underwent TCR sequencing, of whom 207 had received two doses of AZD1222 and about 26 had received two doses of the MenACWY control vaccine. Trial participants were enrolled by age into 18-55, 56-69 and 70-plus year subgroups, with approximately 150, 30 and 60 TCR-sequenced participants respectively. Broader findings and caveats from the paper: Reportedly, almost half of the unique spike-specific TCRs recognized epitopes lying outside the regions that are mutated in the B.1.351 and B.1.1.7 variants. Vaccine-associated CD4 TCRs spanned the whole spike protein, with dominant responses in regions 160-218 and 743-854. No day 14 peak-response samples were available, so repertoires were characterized only after the peak T cell response. In the small 56-69-year group, the increase in depth fell short of significance, most likely because of low power. Only 5 to 7 AZD1222 recipients were SARS-CoV-2 seropositive at baseline, limiting conclusions about previously exposed vaccinees. Participants were mostly white British and included more females than males, and it was suggested by the authors that clonal diversity may have been underestimated. Spike-specific TCR breadth and depth rose significantly after two AZD1222 doses compared with day 0 and with MenACWY recipients.

The CDR3 regions of human TCRbeta chains were analyzed by immunosequencing. Turning to the authors' computational methods: TCRs in the repertoires were compared against a reference library of SARS-CoV-2-specific TCRs that had been generated with the MIRA antigen-specificity platform. Breadth meant the fraction of unique TCRs that were SARS-CoV-2-associated, whereas depth meant the fraction of total T cells that were SARS-CoV-2-associated. Using the MIRA data, each spike-specific TCR was mapped to the spike region that the TCR reacts to and placed in a CD4 or CD8 class. Log10-transformed breadth and depth values were compared by one-way ANOVA with Sidak's multiple comparisons tests. TCRdb took over this immuneACCESS table, retaining in-frame rearrangements with V and J assigned. Such tables are incomplete; in checked studies, under half of the missing clones stem from an unresolved V gene, and the remainder is unexplained. V and J calls and clone size follow that table, whereas D and trimming were derived from the DNA. This sample comprises more than 100,000 clones, 87% of them detected only once. 1% to 1.5% of the sample is in the top ten clones.

Counted from cysteine to phenylalanine, this CDR3 has 15 amino acids. Only the CDR3 DNA stays, 45 bases, in frame from base 1. Reading the germline V gene gives CDR1 WSHSY and CDR2 SAAADI. V is shortened by 4 bases, J by 0 bases, and the region joining them spans 11 bases. The time point tag for this specimen amounts to: baseline before first vaccination. Samples from vaccinated people were obtained from the UK trials COV001 and COV002, which included a single-blind randomized controlled phase 2/3 trial of AZD1222 (ChAdOx1 nCoV-19) in healthy adults. Trial participant PBMC samples were collected at day 0 and day 28 after the second dose for TCRbeta chain sequencing. Regarding this clone: It has no known antigen specificity. The input lacks base qualities; no much larger clone sits a single base away.

The source is an adult in good health. The sequencing here drew on peripheral blood, taken on day 0 of AZD1222 vaccination. The chain joins TRBV10-2 to TRBJ2-3; tentative D gene TRBD2, with 6 bases matching. The base sequence is TGCGCCAGCAGTGGTCCGGGGGATAGCACAGATACGCAGTATTTT. This yields the protein CASSGPGDSTDTQYF.